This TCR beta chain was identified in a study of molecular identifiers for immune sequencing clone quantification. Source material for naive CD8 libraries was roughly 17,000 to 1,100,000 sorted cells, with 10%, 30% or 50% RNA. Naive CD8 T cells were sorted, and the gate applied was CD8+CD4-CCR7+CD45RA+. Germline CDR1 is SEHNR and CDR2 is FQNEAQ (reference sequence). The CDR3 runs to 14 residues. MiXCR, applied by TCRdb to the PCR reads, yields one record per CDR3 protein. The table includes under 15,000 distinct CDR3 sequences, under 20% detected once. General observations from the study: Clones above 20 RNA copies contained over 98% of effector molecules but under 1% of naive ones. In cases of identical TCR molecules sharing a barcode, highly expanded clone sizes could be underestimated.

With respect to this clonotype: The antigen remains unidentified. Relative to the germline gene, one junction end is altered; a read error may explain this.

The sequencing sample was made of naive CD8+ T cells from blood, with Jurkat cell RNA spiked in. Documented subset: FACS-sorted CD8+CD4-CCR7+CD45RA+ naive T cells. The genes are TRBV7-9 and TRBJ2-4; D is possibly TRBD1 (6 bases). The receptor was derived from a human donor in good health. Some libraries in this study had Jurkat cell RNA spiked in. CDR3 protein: CASSLEASWDIQHF. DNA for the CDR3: TGTGCCAGCAGTTTAGAAGCTAGCTGGGACATTCAGCACTTC.